This passage covers 21 T cell receptor beta chains from one sample sequenced in a study of blood T cell repertoires in COVID-19. Produced via immunoSEQ multiplex PCR; TCRdb's table is partial and in-frame only. The table lists 150,000 to 200,000 clones, roughly 76% of them singletons, with approximately 11% in the top ten. Sequences were obtained from peripheral blood. These receptors all come from a middle-aged woman with COVID-19, enrolled during active disease.

V is TRBV6-5 and J is TRBJ2-3; 8 nucleotides line up with TRBD1. The germline V gene has CDR1 MNHEY and CDR2 SVGAGI. The CDR3 length is 15 residues. The V and J ends lost 2 bases and 2 bases, in that order; junction bases with no gene match: 3. The CDR3 here is CASSYGTGITDTQYF. The CDR3 DNA sequence: TGTGCCAGCAGTTACGGGACAGGAATCACAGATACGCAGTATTTT.

The chain has TRBV9 and TRBJ2-5, with 8 bases that match TRBD1. The CDR3 runs 15 residues. J was trimmed by 5 bases and V by 4 bases; bases with no gene match: 10. The germline V gene encodes CDR1 SGDLS and CDR2 YYNGEE. The CDR3 here is CASSPSGGAGETQYF. The DNA for the CDR3 is TGTGCCAGCAGCCCGTCAGGGGGCGCGGGGGAGACCCAGTACTTC.

In this sample, this clone turned up once. The chain combines TRBV3-1 (or the pseudogene TRBV3-2) with TRBJ2-5; 12 nucleotides agree with TRBD2. The CDR3 is 15 amino acids. Germline lookup yields CDR1 LGHDT and CDR2 YNNKEL (reference sequence). Trimming took 4 bases from V and 1 from J; bases not matched to a gene: 1. Here the CDR3 reads CASSPTSGGQETQYF. The CDR3 DNA reads TGTGCCAGCAGCCCGACTAGCGGGGGCCAAGAGACCCAGTACTTC.

The chain combines TRBV4-1 with TRBJ2-3; 9 nucleotides line up with TRBD2. V gave up 3 bases and J gave up 4 bases; unmatched junction bases: 17. The CDR3 contains 19 residues. Germline CDR1 is MGHRA and CDR2 is YSYEKL. The CDR3 sequence: CASSHLGRGGRLSPDTQYF. The CDR3, as DNA: TGCGCCAGCAGCCATTTAGGGCGGGGGGGCCGACTCAGTCCAGATACGCAGTATTTT.

The V gene is TRBV20-1, the J gene TRBJ2-2, with unresolved D. Germline V gene lookup returns CDR1 DFQATT and CDR2 SNEGSKA (reference sequence). Trimming shortened V by 3 bases and J by 1 base, and 6 bases separated the two germline ends. This CDR3 comprises 13 residues. CDR3 region: CSASGGNTGELFF. The CDR3, as DNA: TGCAGTGCTAGTGGCGGGAACACCGGGGAGCTGTTTTTT.

The rearrangement joins TRBV27 to TRBJ2-1; the match to TRBD1 covers 7 bases. Per the germline V gene, CDR1 is MNHEY and CDR2 is SMNVEV (reference sequence). With V trimmed by 2 bases and J by 0 bases, 7 bases remained unmatched. CDR3 size: 17 residues. DNA of the CDR3: TGTGCCAGCAGTTTAGACGGGACAGTTGGCTCCTACAATGAGCAGTTCTTC. It codes for CASSLDGTVGSYNEQFF.

The rearrangement joins TRBV6-2 or TRBV6-3 to TRBJ1-6; no clear D gene. V lost 3 bases, J lost 14 bases, and 17 bases lay in between. This CDR3 has 14 amino acids. Germline V gives CDR1 MNHEY, CDR2 SVGEGT. The CDR3 nucleotides are TGTGCCAGCAGTTATCTGCGCCCTGAGGGTTCCCTCCACTTT. It translates to CASSYLRPEGSLHF.

This clone has a handful of counts. V gene TRBV9 combines with J gene TRBJ2-1; 8 bases map to TRBD2. This CDR3 spans 14 amino acids. CDR1 and CDR2 (germline): SGDLS, YYNGEE. The trim removed 3 bases at V and 9 bases at J, leaving 8 bases unmatched. The CDR3 coding sequence is TGTGCCAGCAGCGCGGGGGGGCTAGTTCCTGAGCAGTTCTTC. Amino acid sequence: CASSAGGLVPEQFF. Based on the CDR3 plus reference TRBV9 and TRBJ2-1, the full variable domain is DSGVTQTPKHLITATGQRVTLRCSPRSGDLSVYWYQQSLDQGLQFLIQYYNGEERAKGNILERFSAQQFPDLHSELNLSSLELGDSALYFCASSAGGLVPEQFFGPGTRLTVL.

The chain couples TRBV2 to TRBJ1-1; TRBD1 aligns across 8 bases. CDR1 is SNHLY, CDR2 FYNNEI, per germline. This CDR3 has 13 amino acids. V was clipped by 7 bases and J by 5 bases; unmatched bases: 6. CDR3 nucleotides: TGTGCCAGCACCGGGACAGGAGGGACTGAAGCTTTCTTT. Its translation: CASTGTGGTEAFF.

The chain links TRBV4-1 to TRBJ2-1; 12 bases agree with TRBD2. The V segment lost 6 bases and the J segment 3 bases; nucleotides outside the gene matches: 6. This CDR3 spans 16 amino acids. Germline assignment: CDR1 MGHRA and CDR2 YSYEKL. CDR3: CASRHTSGGYYNEQFF. CDR3 bases: TGCGCCAGCAGACACACTAGCGGGGGGTACTACAATGAGCAGTTCTTC.

The chain carries TRBV19 and TRBJ1-5; possible D gene TRBD1, 6 bases. CDR1 LNHDA and CDR2 SQIVND come from the germline V gene (reference sequence). The ends were cut back, 5 bases at V and 2 bases at J, with 13 bases in the middle. There are 15 residues in the CDR3. The CDR3, as DNA: TGTGCCAGTAGTGTGAGTTCAGGGGGCAATCAGCCCCAGCATTTT. Protein: CASSVSSGGNQPQHF.

V and J are TRBV15 and TRBJ1-2, with 7 bases identical to TRBD1. The length of the CDR3 is 15 residues. Germline V CDR1 and CDR2: LNHNV, YYDKDF (reference sequence). The J segment lost 8 bases and the V segment lost 4 bases, leaving 13 bases of the junction unmatched. CDR3 residues: CATSINRGLGMGYTF. In DNA, the CDR3 is TGTGCCACCAGCATAAACAGGGGCCTAGGGATGGGCTACACCTTC.

Notes on this clone: Other DNA sequences from this sample encode an identical CDR3 as well. The rearrangement joins TRBV5-1 to TRBJ2-1; no reliable D call. Per the germline V gene, CDR1 is SGHRS and CDR2 is YFSETQ. The V and J ends lost 0 bases and 0 bases respectively, with 7 bases between them. CDR3 length: 15 residues. The CDR3 DNA is TGCGCCAGCAGCTTGGTTGGCTCCTCCTACAATGAGCAGTTCTTC. Residues: CASSLVGSSYNEQFF.

This clone was observed a single time. The chain is built from TRBV5-1 and TRBJ1-2, with 12 bases fitting TRBD1. The V gene's germline CDR1 is SGHRS and CDR2 YFSETQ. This CDR3 has 17 residues. With V trimmed by 5 bases and J by 7 bases, 15 bases remained unmatched. CDR3 sequence: CASRPPGTGGANGGYTF. DNA of the CDR3: TGCGCCAGCAGACCCCCCGGGACAGGGGGCGCAAACGGTGGCTACACCTTC.

This clone has more than one count but fewer than ten. The V and J genes are TRBV27 and TRBJ2-1; TRBD1 matches at 11 bases. This CDR3 region has 15 residues. V shed 7 bases and J 9 bases; nucleotides not matched to a gene: 11. Germline V CDR1 and CDR2: MNHEY, SMNVEV (reference sequence). CDR3 sequence: CASNPGQGARGEQFF. CDR3 in DNA: TGTGCCAGCAATCCCGGACAGGGGGCGCGGGGTGAGCAGTTCTTC.

The chain joins TRBV7-8 to TRBJ1-5; the match to TRBD1 covers 9 bases. The length of the CDR3 is 14 residues. V lost 4 bases, J lost 6 bases, and 4 bases stayed unmatched. Germline loops: CDR1 SGHVS, CDR2 FQNEAQ. The DNA of the CDR3 is TGTGCCAGCAGCTCGGGACAGGGTATTCAGCCCCAGCATTTT. Translation: CASSSGQGIQPQHF.

The chain recombines TRBV3-1 (or the pseudogene TRBV3-2) with TRBJ2-1; D is possibly TRBD2 (6 bases). Germline V gene sequence: CDR1 LGHDT, CDR2 YNNKEL (reference sequence). CDR3 length: 15 residues. V shed 1 base and J shed 5 bases, with 12 bases lying between them. The CDR3 reads CASSQVSRGNNEQFF. The DNA of the CDR3 is TGTGCCAGCAGCCAAGTCTCCCGGGGGAACAATGAGCAGTTCTTC.

This clone showed up just a few times. The chain recombines TRBV5-8 with TRBJ1-6; perhaps TRBD1 as D (6 bases). The V and J ends lost 5 bases and 9 bases respectively, with 15 bases between them. The CDR3 consists of 14 residues. Germline V CDR1 and CDR2: SGHTS, YDEGEE. In nucleotides, the CDR3 is TGTGCCAGCAGAGGGGGGGCATATGGTTCACCCCTCCACTTT. Its protein is CASRGGAYGSPLHF.

The rearrangement links TRBV25-1 to TRBJ1-4, with D perhaps TRBD1 (5 bases). The CDR3 totals 14 residues. The V end lost 4 bases, the J end lost 4 bases, and 10 bases lay between the germline ends. Per the germline V gene, CDR1 is MGHDK and CDR2 is SYGVNS. Here the CDR3 reads CASSAGLSNEKLFF. The CDR3 region has the DNA TGTGCCAGCAGTGCAGGGCTGAGTAATGAAAAACTGTTTTTT.

V gene TRBV7-2 combines with J gene TRBJ2-2; 11 bases match TRBD2. The CDR3 loop spans 17 amino acids. From germline, CDR1 is SGHTA and CDR2 FQGNSA. V was clipped by 2 bases and J by 5 bases; unmatched bases: 7. CDR3: CASSLSGLAGGTGELFF. The CDR3 DNA is TGTGCCAGCAGCTTATCTGGACTAGCGGGTGGAACCGGGGAGCTGTTTTTT.

The rearrangement uses TRBV16 and TRBJ1-1; no clear D gene. The germline gives CDR1 KGHSY, CDR2 FQNENV. Trimming removed 2 bases from V and 3 bases from J, with 10 bases in between. The CDR3 runs 14 residues. The CDR3 loop reads CASSQGSRDTEAFF. The CDR3 region has the DNA TGTGCCAGCAGCCAAGGCTCGAGGGACACTGAAGCTTTCTTT. The whole variable domain, remainder taken from reference TRBV16 and TRBJ1-1, is GEEVAQTPKHLVRGEGQKAKLYCAPIKGHSYVFWYQQVLKNEFKFLISFQNENVFDETGMPKERFSAKCLPNSPCSLEIQATKLEDSAVYFCASSQGSRDTEAFFGQGTRLTVV.